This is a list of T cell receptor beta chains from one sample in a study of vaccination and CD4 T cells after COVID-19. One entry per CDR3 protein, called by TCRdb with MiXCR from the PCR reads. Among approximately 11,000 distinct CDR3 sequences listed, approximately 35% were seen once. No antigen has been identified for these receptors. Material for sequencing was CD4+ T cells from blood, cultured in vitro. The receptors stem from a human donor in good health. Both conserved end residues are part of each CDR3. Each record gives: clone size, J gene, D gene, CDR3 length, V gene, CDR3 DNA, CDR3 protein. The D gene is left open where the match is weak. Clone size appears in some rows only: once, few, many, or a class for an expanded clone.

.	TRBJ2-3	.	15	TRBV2	TGTGCCAGCAGATATATAGGAGGGATCGCAGATACGCAGTATTTT	CASRYIGGIADTQYF
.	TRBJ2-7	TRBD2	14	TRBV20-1	TGCAGTGCCCACTCTAGCGGGCGCTCCTACGAGCAGTACTTC	CSAHSSGRSYEQYF
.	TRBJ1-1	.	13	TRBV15	TGTGCCACCAGCGTAGGGGGGTTAACTGAAGCTTTCTTT	CATSVGGLTEAFF
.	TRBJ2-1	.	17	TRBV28	TGTGCCAGCAGTTCCCCCGGGACTGCGAGCTCCTACAATGAGCAGTTCTTC	CASSSPGTASSYNEQFF
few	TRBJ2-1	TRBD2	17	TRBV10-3	TGTGCCATCAGTGATCCTAGCGGGGGGTACTCCTACAATGAGCAGTTCTTC	CAISDPSGGYSYNEQFF
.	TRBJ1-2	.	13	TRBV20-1	TGCAGTGCAAGCAAAGGGGGTGAACGTGGCTACACCTTC	CSASKGGERGYTF
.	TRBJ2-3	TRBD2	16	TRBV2	TGTGCCAGCAGTGTGCGCCTAGCGGGAGGGACAGATACGCAGTATTTT	CASSVRLAGGTDTQYF
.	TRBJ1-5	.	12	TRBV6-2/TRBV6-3	TGTGCCAGCAGGGGGCCTTTGCAGCCCCAGCATTTT	CASRGPLQPQHF
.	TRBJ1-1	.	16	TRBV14	TGTGCCAGCAGCCAAGGGGGCCCCTTGCGGAACACTGAAGCTTTCTTT	CASSQGGPLRNTEAFF
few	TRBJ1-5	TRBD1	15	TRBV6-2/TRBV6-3	TGTGCCAGCGAGTACTCTGGGACAGTCAATCAGCCCCAGCATTTT	CASEYSGTVNQPQHF
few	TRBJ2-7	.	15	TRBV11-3	TGTGCCAGCAGCCCCACATCGGGACAAGCGACTCCGCAGTACTTC	CASSPTSGQATPQYF
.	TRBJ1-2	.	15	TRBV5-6	TGTGCCAGCAGCTTGGTTGCAGCTGATTATTATGGCTACACCTTC	CASSLVAADYYGYTF
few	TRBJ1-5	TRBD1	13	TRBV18	TGTGCCAGCTCACCACTGGACAGGCAGCCCCAGCATTTT	CASSPLDRQPQHF
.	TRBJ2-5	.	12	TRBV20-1	TGCAGTGCTGGCCCCACTCAAGAGACCCAGCACTTC	CSAGPTQETQHF
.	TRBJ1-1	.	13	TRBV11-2	TGTGCCGGGAAAAAAAGAGTAAGGACTGAAGCTTTCTTT	CAGKKRVRTEAFF
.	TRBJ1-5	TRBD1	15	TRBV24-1	TGTGCCACCAGTGATCGGACAGGGGGCAATCAGCCCCAGCATTTT	CATSDRTGGNQPQHF
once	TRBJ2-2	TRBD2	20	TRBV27	TGTGCCAGCAGCCCATGGCGGGGTGGATTGCGGGAGGTGGTCACCGGGGAGCTGTTTTTT	CASSPWRGGLREVVTGELFF
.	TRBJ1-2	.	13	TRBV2	TGTGCCAGCGGCCTGATGGGGGGCGGCGGCTACACCTTC	CASGLMGGGGYTF
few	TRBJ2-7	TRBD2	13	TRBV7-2	TGTGCCAGCAGCTTAGTGGGCGGGAGGGGAGTGTACTTC	CASSLVGGRGVYF
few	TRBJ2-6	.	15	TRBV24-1	TGTGCCACCAGTGAGGAGTACTCTGGGGCCAACGTCCTGACTTTC	CATSEEYSGANVLTF
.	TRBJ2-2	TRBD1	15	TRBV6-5	TGTGCCAGCAGTTGGACAGGGGGCAGAACCGGGGAGCTGTTTTTT	CASSWTGGRTGELFF
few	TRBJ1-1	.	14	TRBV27	TGTGCCAGCAGTTTAGGGACCCTGGGGACTGAAGCTTTCTTT	CASSLGTLGTEAFF
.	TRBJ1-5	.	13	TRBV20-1	TGCAGTGCCGAGGGGTTTGGCAATCAGCCCCAGCATTTT	CSAEGFGNQPQHF
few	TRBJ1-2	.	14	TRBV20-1	TGCAGTGCTAGAGTCGTCAGGACCGACTATGGCTACACCTTC	CSARVVRTDYGYTF
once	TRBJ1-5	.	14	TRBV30	TGTGCCTGGACAAAGGGGCTTAGCAATCAGCCCCAGCATTTT	CAWTKGLSNQPQHF
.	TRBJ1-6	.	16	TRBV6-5	TGTGCCAGCAGTTACTGGCAGATAGGGGAAAATTCACCCCTCCACTTT	CASSYWQIGENSPLHF
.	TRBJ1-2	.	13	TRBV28	TGTGCCAGCAGTACCAACAGCGTCTATGGCTACACCTTC	CASSTNSVYGYTF
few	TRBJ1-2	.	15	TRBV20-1	TGCAGTGCTAGAGGTGGGGCAGGGAATATAGATGGCTACACCTTC	CSARGGAGNIDGYTF
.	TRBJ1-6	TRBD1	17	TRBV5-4	TGTGCCAGCAGCTCCGGACAGGGGAAGTCCTATAATTCACCCCTCCACTTT	CASSSGQGKSYNSPLHF